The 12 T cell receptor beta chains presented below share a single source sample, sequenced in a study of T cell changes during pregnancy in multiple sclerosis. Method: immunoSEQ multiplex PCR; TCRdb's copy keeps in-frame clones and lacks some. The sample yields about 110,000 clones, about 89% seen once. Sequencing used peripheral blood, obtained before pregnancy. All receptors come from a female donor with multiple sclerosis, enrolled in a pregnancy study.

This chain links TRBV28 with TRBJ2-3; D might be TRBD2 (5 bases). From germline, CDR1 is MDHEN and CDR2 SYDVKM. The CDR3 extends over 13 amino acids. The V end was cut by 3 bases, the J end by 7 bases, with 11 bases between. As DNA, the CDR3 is TGTGCCAGCAGTTTGAGTTCCGGGAATACGCAGTATTTT. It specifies CASSLSSGNTQYF. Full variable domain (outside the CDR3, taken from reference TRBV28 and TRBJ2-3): DVKVTQSSRYLVKRTGEKVFLECVQDMDHENMFWYRQDPGLGLRLIYFSYDVKMKEKGDIPEGYSVSREKKERFSLILESASTNQTSMYLCASSLSSGNTQYFGPGTRLTVL.

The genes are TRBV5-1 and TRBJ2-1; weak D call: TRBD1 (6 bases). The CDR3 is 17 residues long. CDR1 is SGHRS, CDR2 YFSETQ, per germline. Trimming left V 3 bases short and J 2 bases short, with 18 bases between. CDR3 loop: CASSSKTARTAYNEQFF. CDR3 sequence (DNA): TGCGCCAGCAGCTCTAAAACGGCCCGGACAGCCTACAATGAGCAGTTCTTC. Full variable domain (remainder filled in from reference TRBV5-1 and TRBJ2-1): KAGVTQTPRYLIKTRGQQVTLSCSPISGHRSVSWYQQTPGQGLQFLFEYFSETQRNKGNFPGRFSGRQFSNSRSEMNVSTLELGDSALYLCASSSKTARTAYNEQFFGPGTRLTVL.

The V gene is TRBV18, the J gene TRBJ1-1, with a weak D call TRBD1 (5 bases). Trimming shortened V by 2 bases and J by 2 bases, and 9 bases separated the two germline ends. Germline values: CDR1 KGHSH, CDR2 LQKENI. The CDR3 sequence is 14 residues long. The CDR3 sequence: CASSPGGGNTEAFF. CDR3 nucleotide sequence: TGTGCCAGCTCACCAGGGGGGGGTAACACTGAAGCTTTCTTT.

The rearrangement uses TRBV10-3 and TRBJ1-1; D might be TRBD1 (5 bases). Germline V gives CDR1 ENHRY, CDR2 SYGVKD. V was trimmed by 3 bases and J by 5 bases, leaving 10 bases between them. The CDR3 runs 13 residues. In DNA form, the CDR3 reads TGTGCCATCAGTGATAGGGGTAGAACTGAAGCTTTCTTT. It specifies CAISDRGRTEAFF.

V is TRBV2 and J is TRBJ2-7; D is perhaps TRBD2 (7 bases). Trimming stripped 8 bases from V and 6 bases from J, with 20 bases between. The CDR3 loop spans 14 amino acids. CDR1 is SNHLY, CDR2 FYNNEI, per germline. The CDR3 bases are TGTGCCAGCGCGGGGGCGACTAGGGATGGCGAGCAGTACTTC. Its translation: CASAGATRDGEQYF.

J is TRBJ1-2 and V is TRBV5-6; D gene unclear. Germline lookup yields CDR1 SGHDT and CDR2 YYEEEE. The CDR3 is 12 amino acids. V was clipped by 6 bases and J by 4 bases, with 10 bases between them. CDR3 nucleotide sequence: TGTGCCAGCACTCTACGCTCCTATGGCTACACCTTC. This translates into CASTLRSYGYTF.

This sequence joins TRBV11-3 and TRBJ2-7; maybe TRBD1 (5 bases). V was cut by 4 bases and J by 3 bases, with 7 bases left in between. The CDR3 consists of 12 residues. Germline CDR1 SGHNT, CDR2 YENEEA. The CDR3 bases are TGTGCCAGCAGCTCGACAGACTACGAGCAGTACTTC. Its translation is CASSSTDYEQYF.

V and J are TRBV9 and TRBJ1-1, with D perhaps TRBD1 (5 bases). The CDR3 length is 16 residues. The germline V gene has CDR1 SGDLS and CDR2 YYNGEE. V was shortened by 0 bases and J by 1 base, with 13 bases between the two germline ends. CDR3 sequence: CASSVEGHLQNTEAFF. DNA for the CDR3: TGTGCCAGCAGCGTAGAGGGGCACCTACAGAACACTGAAGCTTTCTTT.

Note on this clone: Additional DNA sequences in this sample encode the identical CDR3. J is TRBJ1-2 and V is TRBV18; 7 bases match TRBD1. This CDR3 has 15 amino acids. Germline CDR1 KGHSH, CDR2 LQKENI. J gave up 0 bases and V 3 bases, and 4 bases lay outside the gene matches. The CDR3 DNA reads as TGTGCCAGCTCACCGACGGGACAGCCTAACTATGGCTACACCTTC. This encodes CASSPTGQPNYGYTF. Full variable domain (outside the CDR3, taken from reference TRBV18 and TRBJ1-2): NAGVMQNPRHLVRRRGQEARLRCSPMKGHSHVYWYRQLPEEGLKFMVYLQKENIIDESGMPKERFSAEFPKEGPSILRIQQVVRGDSAAYFCASSPTGQPNYGYTFGSGTRLTVV.

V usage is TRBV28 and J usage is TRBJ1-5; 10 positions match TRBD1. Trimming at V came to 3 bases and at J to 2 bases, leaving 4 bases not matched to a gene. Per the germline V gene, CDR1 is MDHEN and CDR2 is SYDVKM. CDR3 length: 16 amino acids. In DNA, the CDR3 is TGTGCCAGCAGTTTCGGGACAGGGGAGGGCAATCAGCCCCAGCATTTT. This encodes CASSFGTGEGNQPQHF.

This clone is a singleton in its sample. The CDR3 DNA is TGCGCCAGCAGCTTGACAGGGGGGCTTGGTGGCACTGAAGCTTTCTTT. Amino acid sequence: CASSLTGGLGGTEAFF. This chain connects TRBV5-1 to TRBJ1-1; 8 bases align to TRBD1. With 1 base clipped from V and 4 bases from J, the junction kept 9 bases outside the gene matches. The CDR3 consists of 16 residues. Germline lookup yields CDR1 SGHRS and CDR2 YFSETQ.

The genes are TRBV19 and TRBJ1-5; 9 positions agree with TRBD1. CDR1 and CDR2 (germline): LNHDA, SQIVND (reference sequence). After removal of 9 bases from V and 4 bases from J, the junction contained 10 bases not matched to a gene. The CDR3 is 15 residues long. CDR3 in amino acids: CASNPGTGTNQPQHF. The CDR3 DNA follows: TGTGCCAGCAATCCCGGGACAGGGACTAATCAGCCCCAGCATTTT.